The 6 T cell receptor beta chains presented below share a single source sample, sequenced in a study of blood T cell repertoires in COVID-19. Here immunoSEQ multiplex PCR was the method, and the copy in TCRdb shows in-frame clones only, minus some. The sample consists of around 270,000 clones, 65% to 85% of them appearing once. Sequenced input: peripheral blood. The receptor source for this set is a person aged 65-85 years with COVID-19, enrolled during active disease.

The gene calls are TRBV7-9 and TRBJ2-4; weak D call: TRBD2 (6 bases). V was clipped by 2 bases and J by 8 bases, with 19 bases between them. The CDR3 loop spans 16 amino acids. Germline CDR1 is SEHNR and CDR2 is FQNEAQ (reference sequence). The CDR3 sequence is CASSLMVGGAGDIQYF. The DNA of the CDR3 is TGTGCCAGCAGCTTAATGGTCGGGGGAGCCGGGGACATTCAGTACTTC.

V is TRBV7-6 and J is TRBJ2-1; 10 nucleotides align to TRBD1. The CDR3 runs to 17 residues. J was trimmed by 4 bases and V by 1 base; bases with no gene match: 7. CDR1 is SGHVS, CDR2 FNYEAQ, per germline. As DNA, the CDR3 is TGTGCCAGCAGCTTAGGGGGGACAGGGGCTAGTTACAATGAGCAGTTCTTC. This encodes CASSLGGTGASYNEQFF.

The chain uses TRBV19 and TRBJ2-7, with 9 bases fitting TRBD1. Trimming cost V 5 bases and J 5 bases; bases outside gene matches: 10. CDR1 and CDR2 (germline): LNHDA, SQIVND (reference sequence). The length of the CDR3 is 15 residues. The CDR3 is CASSPRDRAGHEQYF. CDR3 in DNA: TGTGCCAGTAGTCCCCGGGACAGGGCAGGCCACGAGCAGTACTTC.

The chain combines TRBV9 with TRBJ1-3; D gene ambiguous. Germline values: CDR1 SGDLS, CDR2 YYNGEE. With 0 bases removed from V and 8 bases from J, the gap between germline ends came to 12 bases. This CDR3 region has 14 residues. CDR3 residues: CASSVGGGTDTIYF. The CDR3 DNA follows: TGTGCCAGCAGCGTAGGCGGCGGAACGGACACCATATATTTT.

The rearrangement uses TRBV6-5 and TRBJ2-2, with a weak D call TRBD1 (6 bases). The germline gives CDR1 MNHEY, CDR2 SVGAGI. This CDR3 region has 15 residues. Trimming cost V 2 bases and J 0 bases, with 7 bases left between them. CDR3 sequence (DNA): TGTGCCAGCAGTTACACAGGGCCGAACACCGGGGAGCTGTTTTTT. This translates into CASSYTGPNTGELFF.

The chain employs TRBV6-2 or TRBV6-3 and TRBJ2-7; TRBD2 agrees at 11 bases. The CDR3 is 13 residues long. The trim removed 5 bases at V and 4 bases at J, leaving 1 base unmatched. Germline assignment: CDR1 MNHEY and CDR2 SVGEGT. The CDR3 is CASSTSGRYEQYF. The CDR3 DNA is TGTGCCAGCAGTACTAGCGGGAGATACGAGCAGTACTTC.